This T cell receptor beta chain was identified during a study of T cell responses to AZD1222 COVID-19 vaccine. Germline trimming cut 1 base from V and 5 bases from J; bases unmatched to any gene: 17. CDR3 length: 20 residues. In germline, CDR1 is SGHRS, CDR2 YFSETQ. TCRdb keeps only in-frame clones here, not all; method: immunoSEQ multiplex PCR. The sample shows 84,000 or so clones, under 95% of them seen only once. This rearrangement joins TRBV5-1 to TRBJ1-4, with 10 nucleotides matching TRBD1. This sequence originates from an adult in good health. The sample in question was peripheral blood, obtained on day 0 of MenACWY control vaccination. CDR3 residues: CASSLYGTGASSGPNEKLFF. The CDR3 DNA reads as TGCGCCAGCAGCTTGTATGGGACAGGGGCGAGCTCCGGACCGAATGAAAAACTGTTTTTT. Filled out from reference TRBV5-1 and TRBJ1-4, the complete variable domain reads KAGVTQTPRYLIKTRGQQVTLSCSPISGHRSVSWYQQTPGQGLQFLFEYFSETQRNKGNFPGRFSGRQFSNSRSEMNVSTLELGDSALYLCASSLYGTGASSGPNEKLFFGSGTQLSVL.